This TCR beta chain was captured in a study of cytomegalovirus exposure and HLA in healthy donors. The overall study: An earlier analysis identified 120 million or so unique TCR beta sequences in some 170 million T cells. The study's findings and limits: The study listed approximately 170 cytomegalovirus-associated TCR beta chains.

60 Vbeta and 13 Jbeta primers were used in PCR. The method was immunoSEQ multiplex PCR; TCRdb's version includes in-frame clones alone and lacks a portion of them. The sample contains about 130,000 clones, roughly 80% of which appear only once. Donors had nominal health at sampling but likely had unrecorded immune exposures. CDR1 is ENHRY, CDR2 SYGVKD, per germline. V was cut by 6 bases and J by 0 bases, with 9 bases left in between. This CDR3 spans 13 amino acids. In regard to this clone: What it binds is not known.

This chain joins TRBV10-3 and TRBJ2-7; TRBD1 is a possible D gene (6 bases). Sequenced: PBMCs. This clonotype was obtained from a man between 18 and 29 years old in good health and CMV-seropositive. For the CDR3, the DNA is TGTGCCATCAGAGGGGACACCTCCTACGAGCAGTACTTC. Its protein is CAIRGDTSYEQYF.